Each of the 10 T cell receptor beta chains below was sequenced from the same sample in a study of T cell responses to AZD1222 COVID-19 vaccine. Produced via immunoSEQ multiplex PCR; TCRdb's table is partial and in-frame only. The repertoire includes some 120,000 clones, about 90% of them detected once, and 8.5% to 10% sits in the top ten. Sequenced material: peripheral blood, taken on day 0 of AZD1222 vaccination. The receptors derive from an adult in good health.

The chain joins TRBV2 to TRBJ2-1; D might be TRBD1 or TRBD2, each matching 5 bases. The V end lost 7 bases, the J end lost 0 bases, and 13 bases lay between the germline ends. Germline V gene sequence: CDR1 SNHLY, CDR2 FYNNEI. This CDR3 is built from 15 residues. DNA of the CDR3: TGTGCCAGCATCCCGGCCGGGGCCTCCTACAATGAGCAGTTCTTC. This translates into CASIPAGASYNEQFF.

This chain joins TRBV5-5 and TRBJ1-5; TRBD1 aligns across 9 bases. The V gene end was trimmed by 5 bases and the J gene end by 7 bases; junction bases not matched to a gene: 13. There are 16 residues in the CDR3. The germline V gene has CDR1 SGHKS and CDR2 YYEKEE (reference sequence). The CDR3 nucleotides read TGTGCCAGCAGGCAAACCGGGACAGGGACGAACCAGCCCCAGCATTTT. Protein: CASRQTGTGTNQPQHF. Combining the CDR3 with reference TRBV5-5 and TRBJ1-5 gives the whole variable domain DAGVTQSPTHLIKTRGQQVTLRCSPISGHKSVSWYQQVLGQGPQFIFQYYEKEERGRGNFPDRFSARQFPNYSSELNVNALLLGDSALYLCASRQTGTGTNQPQHFGDGTRLSIL.

This clone was seen more than once but under ten times. For the CDR3, the DNA is TGTGCCAGCAGCTTGGGTATATTATTAGGGGACGGATACTACGAGCAGTACTTC. It specifies CASSLGILLGDGYYEQYF. This sequence joins TRBV5-6 and TRBJ2-7; D possibly uses TRBD1 or TRBD2 (5 bases each). Germline CDR1 SGHDT, CDR2 YYEEEE. The CDR3 has 18 residues. The ends were cut back, 0 bases at V and 3 bases at J, with 22 bases in the middle.

The chain uses TRBV3-1 (or the pseudogene TRBV3-2) and TRBJ2-3; D call uncertain. The CDR3 covers 14 residues. The V end was cut by 0 bases, the J end by 6 bases, with 10 bases between. In germline, CDR1 is LGHDT, CDR2 YNNKEL (reference sequence). The CDR3 is CASSQDVTSDTQYF. Written as DNA, the CDR3 is TGTGCCAGCAGCCAAGATGTGACCAGCGATACGCAGTATTTT.

The J gene is TRBJ2-4, the V gene TRBV28, with a tentative D call TRBD1 (5 bases). This CDR3 has 16 amino acids. V dropped 3 bases and J dropped 4 bases, with 16 bases sitting between them. Per the germline V gene, CDR1 is MDHEN and CDR2 is SYDVKM. DNA of the CDR3: TGTGCCAGCAGTTTTTTGACAGACTCGGTAAAAAACATTCAGTACTTC. It specifies CASSFLTDSVKNIQYF.

The rearrangement joins TRBV5-1 to TRBJ2-3; 8 bases line up with TRBD2. From germline, CDR1 is SGHRS and CDR2 YFSETQ. Trimming took 4 bases from V and 4 from J; bases not matched to a gene: 5. The CDR3 totals 14 residues. CDR3 sequence: CASSPGGASDTQYF. Here the CDR3 DNA reads TGCGCCAGCAGCCCCGGGGGGGCTTCAGATACGCAGTATTTT.

The chain joins TRBV19 to TRBJ2-7, with 9 bases aligning to TRBD2. V was pared by 10 bases and J by 4 bases, with 8 bases of the junction left unmatched. The CDR3 totals 13 residues. Per the germline V gene, CDR1 is LNHDA and CDR2 is SQIVND (reference sequence). The CDR3, as DNA: TGTGCCACCGGCGGGAGGGCCGCTTACGAGCAGTACTTC. Translation: CATGGRAAYEQYF.

V is TRBV6-5 and J is TRBJ1-3, with 7 bases fitting TRBD1. Per germline, CDR1 MNHEY and CDR2 SVGAGI. The CDR3 has 14 amino acids. V lost 6 bases and J lost 5; bases outside the gene matches: 7. The CDR3 is CASRRQGERNTIYF. CDR3 DNA: TGTGCCAGCAGGAGGCAGGGGGAAAGAAACACCATATATTTT.

The gene calls are TRBV6-5 and TRBJ1-3, with TRBD1 as a possible D gene (5 bases). The CDR3 runs 12 residues. V was clipped by 6 bases and J by 11 bases, with 14 bases between them. CDR1 is MNHEY and CDR2 is SVGAGI in the germline V gene. CDR3 amino acids: CASSVGRQPIYF. DNA of the CDR3: TGTGCCAGCAGCGTTGGGAGACAGCCCATATATTTT.

V usage is TRBV28 and J usage is TRBJ2-1; TRBD1 agrees at 7 bases. The CDR3 consists of 17 residues. Trimming removed 6 bases from V and 0 bases from J; junction bases left unmatched: 11. Germline V gives CDR1 MDHEN, CDR2 SYDVKM. The CDR3 nucleotides read TGTGCCAGCAGCTCCGACAGGGACGGAAGCTCCTACAATGAGCAGTTCTTC. This gives the protein CASSSDRDGSSYNEQFF.